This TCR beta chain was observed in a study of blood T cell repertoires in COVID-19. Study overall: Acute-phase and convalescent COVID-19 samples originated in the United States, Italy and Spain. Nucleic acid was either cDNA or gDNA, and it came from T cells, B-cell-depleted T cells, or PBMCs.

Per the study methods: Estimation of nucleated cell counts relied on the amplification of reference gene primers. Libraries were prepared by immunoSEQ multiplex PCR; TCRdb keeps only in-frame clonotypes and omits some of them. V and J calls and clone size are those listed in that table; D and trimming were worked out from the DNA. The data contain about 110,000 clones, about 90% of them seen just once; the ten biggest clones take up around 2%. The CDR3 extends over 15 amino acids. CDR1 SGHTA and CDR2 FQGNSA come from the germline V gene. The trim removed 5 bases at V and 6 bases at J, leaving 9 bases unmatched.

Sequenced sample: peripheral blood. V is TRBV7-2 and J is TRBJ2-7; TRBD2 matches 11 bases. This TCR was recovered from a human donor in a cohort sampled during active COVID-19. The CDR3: CASSLPGLAEAEQYF. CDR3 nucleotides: TGTGCCAGCAGCCTTCCGGGACTAGCGGAGGCCGAGCAGTACTTC.